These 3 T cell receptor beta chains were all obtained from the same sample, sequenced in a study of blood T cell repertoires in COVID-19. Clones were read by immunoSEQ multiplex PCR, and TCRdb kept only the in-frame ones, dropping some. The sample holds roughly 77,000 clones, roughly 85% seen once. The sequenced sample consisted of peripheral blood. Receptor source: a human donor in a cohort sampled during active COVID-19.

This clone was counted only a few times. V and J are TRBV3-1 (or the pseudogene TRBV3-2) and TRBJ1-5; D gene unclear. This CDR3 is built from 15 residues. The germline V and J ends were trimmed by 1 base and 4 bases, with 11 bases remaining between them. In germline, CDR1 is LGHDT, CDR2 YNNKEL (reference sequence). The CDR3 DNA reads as TGTGCCAGCAGCCAAGGCCCGGTCGGTAATCAGCCCCAGCATTTT. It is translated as CASSQGPVGNQPQHF.

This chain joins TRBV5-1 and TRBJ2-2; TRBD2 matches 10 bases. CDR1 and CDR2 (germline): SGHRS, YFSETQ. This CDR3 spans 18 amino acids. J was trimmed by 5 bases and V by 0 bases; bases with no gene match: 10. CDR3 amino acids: CASSLAGLAGVGTGELFF. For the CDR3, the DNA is TGCGCCAGCAGCTTGGCCGGGCTAGCGGGAGTTGGGACCGGGGAGCTGTTTTTT.

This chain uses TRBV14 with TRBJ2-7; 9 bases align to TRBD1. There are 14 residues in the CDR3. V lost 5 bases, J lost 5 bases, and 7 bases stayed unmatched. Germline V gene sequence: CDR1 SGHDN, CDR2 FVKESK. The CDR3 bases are TGTGCCAGCAGCGACCCGGGACAGGGCCACGAGCAGTACTTC. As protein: CASSDPGQGHEQYF.